Reported below is one T cell receptor beta chain. A read error may account for a junction end that differs from germline. It was genomic DNA that served as the template for profiling TCR beta VDJ and CDR3. TCRdb ran MiXCR on the reads and lists one entry per CDR3 protein. The sample has about 270,000 distinct CDR3 sequences, 55% to 65% seen once. CDR3 size: 16 residues. Germline CDR1 LNHDA, CDR2 SQIVND (reference sequence). This entry is derived from a study of CD8+CD57+ T cells in acquired aplastic anemia. Whole-study context: CD4+ and CD8+ cells, once sorted, gave DNA averaging roughly 3.4 ug.

Sequencing was carried out using sorted CD4+, CD8+, or CD8+CD57+ T cells (not recorded which) from PBMCs. This chain connects TRBV19 to TRBJ2-7; unclear D gene. This TCR was recovered from a human donor with severe aplastic anemia or a healthy control (not recorded which). CDR3: CASSIYPWRGWYGQYF. The CDR3 DNA follows: TGTGCCAGTAGTATATATCCCTGGCGCGGTTGGTACGGGCAGTACTTC.